These T cell receptor beta chains were read from a single sample in a study of PD-1 blockade in mismatch repair-deficient tumors. The antigens of these receptors remain unknown. Profiling relied on immunoSEQ multiplex PCR, and the TCRdb table lists in-frame clones only, not all of them. The sample records approximately 13,000 clones, roughly 80% being singletons. The sample in question was cells cultured in vitro, obtained from a patient treated with pembrolizumab. The receptors were sampled from an adult with mismatch repair-deficient cancer. Both conserved end residues are part of each CDR3. D genes are given only for firm matches. Clone size is given for some rows only: seen once, a few or many times, or a class if the clone is expanded.

.	TRBV27	TRBJ2-7	few	TGTGCCAGCAGTTTCGGGCAGGGAGGCTACGAGCAGTACTTC	CASSFGQGGYEQYF
.	TRBV6-5	TRBJ2-2	.	TGTGCCAGCAGTTCGCCCGGGACACTGAACACCGGGGAGCTGTTTTTT	CASSSPGTLNTGELFF
.	TRBV15	TRBJ2-5	.	TGTGCCACCAGCAGAGTCAGAGAGACCCAGTACTTC	CATSRVRETQYF
TRBD1	TRBV4-1	TRBJ2-5	.	TGCGCCAGCAGCCAAGGCCCCCGGGACAGAGAGACCCAGTACTTC	CASSQGPRDRETQYF
.	TRBV19	TRBJ2-7	once	TGTGCCACCGCTTGGGCGGGATCCTACGAGCAGTACTTC	CATAWAGSYEQYF
TRBD2	TRBV29-1	TRBJ2-3	.	TGCAGCGTTTATTACTATAGCGGGAGAGACACAGATACGCAGTATTTT	CSVYYYSGRDTDTQYF
.	TRBV27	TRBJ1-6	.	TGTGCCAGCAGTTTAGTTCGCAGGTACCAAGGAGCCCTCCACTTT	CASSLVRRYQGALHF
TRBD1	TRBV28	TRBJ1-3	.	TGTGCCAGCAGTTTCCATGGACAGGGCTCTGGAAACACCATATATTTT	CASSFHGQGSGNTIYF
TRBD2	TRBV28	TRBJ2-7	.	TGTGCCAGCGGCAACCTGCGGGAGGGCCCGAACGAGCAGTACTTC	CASGNLREGPNEQYF
TRBD2	TRBV5-1	TRBJ2-7	once	TGCGCCAGCAGCTTGGCCCTCGGGAGGGTGGGTAACGAGCAGTACTTC	CASSLALGRVGNEQYF
TRBD1	TRBV10-3	TRBJ1-2	.	TGTGCCATCAGCCCCGACAGGGGGAATGTTGGCTACACCTTC	CAISPDRGNVGYTF
.	TRBV11-3	TRBJ1-2	.	TGTGCCAGCAGCTGGAGAGAGAGTGGCTACACCTTC	CASSWRESGYTF
.	TRBV5-1	TRBJ2-1	once	TGCGCCAGCAGCTTGGGTCCCCAGTCCGGGGGAAATGAGCAGTTCTTC	CASSLGPQSGGNEQFF
TRBD1	TRBV11-1	TRBJ1-1	once	TGTGCCAGCAGCTTTTACCCGGGACAGAATCTCAACACTGAAGCTTTCTTT	CASSFYPGQNLNTEAFF
TRBD1	TRBV13	TRBJ1-5	.	TGTGCCAGCACCAGGGGGGTGGGCAATCAGCCCCAGCATTTT	CASTRGVGNQPQHF
.	TRBV11-2	TRBJ2-5	once	TGTGCCAGCAGCCCCTGGTGGGAGGAAGAGACCCAGTACTTC	CASSPWWEEETQYF
.	TRBV6-1	TRBJ1-6	.	TGTGCCAGCAGTGAAGGCAGCTATCTGGGGTCACCCCTCCACTTT	CASSEGSYLGSPLHF
TRBD1	TRBV7-3	TRBJ2-3	.	TGTGCCAGCAGCCTACAGGGGGCGAGAACAGATACGCAGTATTTT	CASSLQGARTDTQYF
.	TRBV5-6	TRBJ2-7	.	TGTGCCAGCAGCTGGGGAGTGGTGGGAAACGAGCAGTACTTC	CASSWGVVGNEQYF
.	TRBV9	TRBJ1-5	.	TGTGCCAGCAGCGTAGGGGCAGGGGCAAATCAGCCCCAGCATTTT	CASSVGAGANQPQHF
TRBD1	TRBV6-6	TRBJ1-5	once	TGTGCCAGCAGTTACGGACAGGAAGGTGGCAATCAGCCCCAGCATTTT	CASSYGQEGGNQPQHF
.	TRBV19	TRBJ1-6	.	TGTGCCAGTAGTTCGGACGGCGGTAGAGGTTCACCCCTCTACTTT	CASSSDGGRGSPLYF
.	TRBV29-1	TRBJ1-4	.	TGCAGCGTTGACGGACTTGATGAAAAACTGTTTTTT	CSVDGLDEKLFF
.	TRBV27	TRBJ1-2	few	TGTGCCAGCAGTTTATCGCCCCAGGCAGCCTATGGCTACACCTTC	CASSLSPQAAYGYTF
.	TRBV30	TRBJ1-1	.	TGTGCCTGGAGTGACCTGATCAACACTGAAGCTTTCTTT	CAWSDLINTEAFF
TRBD1	TRBV5-1	TRBJ2-5	.	TGCGCCAGCAGCTTGCGACAGGGCCAAGAGACCCAGTACTTC	CASSLRQGQETQYF
TRBD1	TRBV7-9	TRBJ2-3	.	TGTGCCAGCAGCCCCAGGGGGCCAGATACGCAGTATTTT	CASSPRGPDTQYF
TRBD2	TRBV15	TRBJ2-1	.	TGTGCCACCAGTGTGGGAGGTAGCGGGACCAATGAGCAGTTCTTC	CATSVGGSGTNEQFF
.	TRBV2	TRBJ2-3	.	TGTGCCAGCAGGGTGGGGGGTGACACAGATACGCAGTATTTT	CASRVGGDTDTQYF
.	TRBV5-4	TRBJ2-2	.	TGTGCCAGCTCCGGCAAAAAGACCGCGAACACCGGGGAGCTGTTTTTT	CASSGKKTANTGELFF
TRBD1	TRBV2	TRBJ1-5	.	TGTGCCAGCAGCGATCCGTGGGGACAGGGGGGATCGGGACATCAGCCCCAGCATTTT	CASSDPWGQGGSGHQPQHF
TRBD2	TRBV5-1	TRBJ2-1	.	TGCGCCAGCAGCTTGGGGGGACTAGCGGGAGTCGATGAGCAGTTCTTC	CASSLGGLAGVDEQFF
TRBD1	TRBV19	TRBJ2-7	.	TGTGCCAGTAGGAGGACAGGGACCTACGAGCAGTACTTC	CASRRTGTYEQYF